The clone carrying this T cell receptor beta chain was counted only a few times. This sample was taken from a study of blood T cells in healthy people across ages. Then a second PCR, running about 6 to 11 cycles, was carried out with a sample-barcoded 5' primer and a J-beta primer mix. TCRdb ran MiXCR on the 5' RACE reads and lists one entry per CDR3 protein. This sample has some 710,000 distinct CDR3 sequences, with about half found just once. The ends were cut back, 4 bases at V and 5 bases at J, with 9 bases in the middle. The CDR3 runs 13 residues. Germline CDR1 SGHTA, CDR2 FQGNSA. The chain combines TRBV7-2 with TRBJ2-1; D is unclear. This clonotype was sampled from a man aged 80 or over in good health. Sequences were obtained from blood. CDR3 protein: CASSSVVDNEQFF. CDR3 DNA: TGTGCCAGCAGCTCCGTCGTAGACAATGAGCAGTTCTTC.